This T cell receptor beta chain was documented in a study of blood T cell repertoires in COVID-19. Study summary: The origin of the acute and convalescent COVID-19 samples was the United States, Italy and Spain.

Study members were between about 18 and 95 years old and lived in 20 to 25 US regions. Assay used: immunoSEQ multiplex PCR; TCRdb lists only in-frame clones, some missing. The repertoire has 190,000 or so clones, 87% of them found once; the top ten carry about a tenth. CDR1 and CDR2 from the germline V gene are DFQATT and SNEGSKA (reference sequence). Between the trimmed V and J ends, which lost 3 bases and 3 bases, there was a span of 9 bases. The CDR3 covers 12 residues. The clonotype originates from a man aged 18 to 35 with acute COVID-19. The rearrangement uses TRBV20-1 and TRBJ2-7; D uncertain. Sequencing used PBMCs or T cells enriched from blood (not recorded which). The CDR3 protein is CSASGASYEQYF. CDR3 nucleotide sequence: TGCAGTGCTAGTGGAGCGAGCTACGAGCAGTACTTC.